These 26 T cell receptor beta chains were all obtained from the same sample, sequenced in a study of blood T cell repertoires in COVID-19. Some clones are missing from TCRdb's copy, which holds only in-frame ones; the method was immunoSEQ multiplex PCR. The sample records roughly 56,000 clones, 65% to 90% being singletons. The material sequenced was peripheral blood. The receptors shown here come from a human donor in a cohort sampled during active COVID-19.

CDR3 nucleotide sequence: TGTGCCAGCAGTGACGTAGCGGGAGGGCGCGAGCAGTACTTC. The encoded protein is CASSDVAGGREQYF. The chain joins TRBV2 to TRBJ2-7; TRBD2 matches at 11 bases. The CDR3 contains 14 residues. J was trimmed by 6 bases and V by 3 bases; bases with no gene match: 4. Germline CDR1 and CDR2: SNHLY and FYNNEI.

This chain uses TRBV18 with TRBJ2-6; 12 nucleotides line up with TRBD2. The CDR3 length is 21 residues. Unmatched junction bases numbered 14, after V lost 3 bases and J lost 2 bases. CDR1 is KGHSH and CDR2 is LQKENI in the germline V gene. Written as DNA, the CDR3 is TGTGCCAGCTCACCCAGGGCTAGCGGGAGGGCACCAGGAACTGGGGCCAACGTCCTGACTTTC. Translating gives CASSPRASGRAPGTGANVLTF.

The chain combines TRBV10-1 with TRBJ1-1; the match to TRBD1 covers 8 bases. The CDR3 consists of 14 residues. Germline V gene data show CDR1 as WNHNN and CDR2 as SYGVQD (reference sequence). With V trimmed by 6 bases and J by 1 base, 4 bases remained unmatched. CDR3 protein: CASRRDRSNTEAFF. In DNA form, the CDR3 reads TGCGCCAGCAGGAGGGACAGGTCGAACACTGAAGCTTTCTTT.

V and J are TRBV5-4 and TRBJ2-5; D is perhaps TRBD2 (5 bases). The CDR3 is 15 amino acids. Germline assignment: CDR1 SGHNT and CDR2 YYREEE (reference sequence). V lost 3 bases, J lost 1 base, and 13 bases lay in between. The chain's CDR3 is CASSSLAGGQETQYF. The CDR3 nucleotides are TGTGCCAGCAGCTCCCTAGCCGGAGGCCAAGAGACCCAGTACTTC. Supplemented by reference TRBV5-4 and TRBJ2-5, the full variable domain reads ETGVTQSPTHLIKTRGQQVTLRCSSQSGHNTVSWYQQALGQGPQFIFQYYREEENGRGNFPPRFSGLQFPNYSSELNVNALELDDSALYLCASSSLAGGQETQYFGPGTRLLVL.

The rearrangement links TRBV6-6 to TRBJ1-1; D perhaps matches TRBD1 (6 bases). Germline CDR1 MNHNY, CDR2 SVGAGI (reference sequence). V lost 4 bases to trimming and J lost 1 base, with 16 bases between them. CDR3 length: 16 residues. The CDR3 here is CASSFLTGLGNTEAFF. CDR3 nucleotide sequence: TGTGCCAGCAGTTTTCTGACAGGCCTCGGGAACACTGAAGCTTTCTTT.

The CDR3 DNA follows: TGCAGTGCCGGGGACAGGGCTGAAGCTTTCTTT. Translation: CSAGDRAEAFF. The chain has TRBV20-1 and TRBJ1-1; 9 positions agree with TRBD1. Germline V CDR1 and CDR2: DFQATT, SNEGSKA (reference sequence). V gave up 6 bases and J gave up 6 bases; unmatched junction bases: 2. CDR3 length: 11 residues.

This chain uses TRBV11-2 with TRBJ2-5; 12 bases align to TRBD2. The CDR3 covers 17 residues. Germline V gene sequence: CDR1 SGHAT, CDR2 FQNNGV. The V gene end was trimmed by 5 bases and the J gene end by 5 bases; junction bases not matched to a gene: 12. The CDR3 nucleotides read TGTGCCAGCAGCCCCGGCGCTAGCGGGAGGGCTGGGGAGACCCAGTACTTC. Translating it yields CASSPGASGRAGETQYF.

The chain combines TRBV18 with TRBJ2-1; TRBD2 matches 13 bases. With 5 bases clipped from V and 5 bases from J, the junction kept 3 bases outside the gene matches. The V gene's germline CDR1 is KGHSH and CDR2 LQKENI. The CDR3 extends over 15 amino acids. CDR3 DNA sequence: TGTGCCAGCTCAACCGGGACTAGCGGGGACAATGAGCAGTTCTTC. It yields the protein CASSTGTSGDNEQFF.

The chain joins TRBV3-1 (or the pseudogene TRBV3-2) to TRBJ1-1; 9 nucleotides line up with TRBD1. The junction had 15 bases not matched to a gene; V was cut back by 1 base and J by 0 bases. Germline lookup yields CDR1 LGHDT and CDR2 YNNKEL (reference sequence). The CDR3 consists of 20 residues. For the CDR3, the DNA is TGTGCCAGCAGCCAAGGAGTGAGAGGGACAGGGAGCGTCTTGAACACTGAAGCTTTCTTT. Translating gives CASSQGVRGTGSVLNTEAFF.

The chain couples TRBV6-2 or TRBV6-3 to TRBJ2-7; no reliable D call. The CDR3 has 13 residues. Germline CDR1 MNHEY, CDR2 SVGEGT. V was shortened by 4 bases and J by 12 bases, with 19 bases between the two germline ends. CDR3 loop: CASSLRLRRPGYF. The CDR3 DNA reads TGTGCCAGCAGTTTACGGTTGCGAAGACCGGGGTACTTC.

The chain links TRBV19 to TRBJ2-1; 12 bases are a match to TRBD2. Trimming cost V 3 bases and J 6 bases; bases outside gene matches: 6. CDR1 is LNHDA, CDR2 SQIVND, per germline (reference sequence). This CDR3 comprises 16 residues. The CDR3 loop reads CASSMEMTSGSNEQFF. CDR3 nucleotide sequence: TGTGCCAGTAGTATGGAAATGACTAGCGGGAGCAATGAGCAGTTCTTC.

This rearrangement joins TRBV19 to TRBJ2-4; D may be TRBD2 (5 bases). V gave up 6 bases and J gave up 0 bases, with 18 bases separating them. CDR3 size: 17 residues. Germline values: CDR1 LNHDA, CDR2 SQIVND (reference sequence). The CDR3 sequence is CASSRSGLAVAKNIQYF. DNA of the CDR3: TGTGCCAGTAGCAGAAGCGGACTCGCCGTAGCCAAAAACATTCAGTACTTC.

The V and J genes are TRBV5-1 and TRBJ2-3; maybe TRBD2 (6 bases). The CDR3 extends over 16 amino acids. Trimming removed 0 bases at V and 0 bases at J, with 11 bases between. CDR1 and CDR2 (germline): SGHRS, YFSETQ. Written as DNA, the CDR3 is TGCGCCAGCAGCTTGGGGGGTAGCGGAAGCACAGATACGCAGTATTTT. Protein: CASSLGGSGSTDTQYF.

This sequence joins TRBV5-6 and TRBJ1-6; D is possibly TRBD1 (5 bases). The CDR3 extends over 14 amino acids. Germline CDR1 SGHDT, CDR2 YYEEEE. V was trimmed by 3 bases and J by 4 bases, leaving 8 bases between them. The CDR3 loop is CASSWQGYNSPLHF. DNA of the CDR3: TGTGCCAGCAGCTGGCAGGGTTATAATTCACCCCTCCACTTT.

J is TRBJ2-1 and V is TRBV6-5, with 12 bases lining up with TRBD2. Germline V gene lookup returns CDR1 MNHEY and CDR2 SVGAGI. The CDR3 covers 14 residues. The junction had 5 bases not matched to a gene; V was cut back by 5 bases and J by 9 bases. The CDR3 sequence is CASSLAGGPFEQFF. The CDR3 bases are TGTGCCAGCAGTCTAGCGGGAGGGCCCTTTGAGCAGTTCTTC.

This sequence joins TRBV6-5 and TRBJ1-1; D perhaps matches TRBD1 (6 bases). The CDR3 is 14 residues long. Trimming removed 0 bases from V and 4 bases from J, with 9 bases in between. CDR1 and CDR2 (germline): MNHEY, SVGAGI. For the CDR3, the DNA is TGTGCCAGCAGTTACTCCAGGGGCGGCACTGAAGCTTTCTTT. Translated: CASSYSRGGTEAFF.

The rearrangement joins TRBV7-3 to TRBJ2-1; TRBD2 matches at 9 bases. V shed 5 bases and J 0 bases; nucleotides not matched to a gene: 8. From germline, CDR1 is SGHTA and CDR2 FQGTGA. CDR3 length: 17 amino acids. DNA of the CDR3: TGTGCCAGCAGCCTAAGGGGACTAGCTGACTCCTACAATGAGCAGTTCTTC. Protein sequence: CASSLRGLADSYNEQFF.

V and J are TRBV5-1 and TRBJ2-7; D might be TRBD1 (5 bases). This CDR3 region has 16 residues. Germline assignment: CDR1 SGHRS and CDR2 YFSETQ. The germline V and J ends were trimmed by 0 bases and 0 bases, with 13 bases remaining between them. The CDR3 protein is CASSLGQGSSSYEQYF. Here the CDR3 DNA reads TGCGCCAGCAGCTTGGGGCAGGGTTCGAGCTCCTACGAGCAGTACTTC.

The CDR3 nucleotides read TGTGCCAGCAGCTTAGCGGGGGCTATCTGGGAGCAGTACTTC. Protein: CASSLAGAIWEQYF. The rearrangement uses TRBV7-6 and TRBJ2-7; tentative D call: TRBD1 (6 bases). Germline V gene sequence: CDR1 SGHVS, CDR2 FNYEAQ. The CDR3 totals 14 residues. V dropped 0 bases and J dropped 7 bases, with 13 bases sitting between them.

The V call is TRBV28, the J call TRBJ2-2, with D tentatively TRBD2 (7 bases). Trimming took off 7 bases at V and 3 bases at J, with 15 bases between the two ends. Germline-derived CDR1 and CDR2 are MDHEN and SYDVKM. The CDR3 contains 15 residues. CDR3 nucleotides: TGTGCCAGCATCCCGCCGGGGGGCCACACCGGGGAGCTGTTTTTT. Amino acid sequence: CASIPPGGHTGELFF.

This chain connects TRBV5-6 to TRBJ2-1, with 8 positions matching TRBD2. Germline lookup yields CDR1 SGHDT and CDR2 YYEEEE. The V gene end was trimmed by 1 base and the J gene end by 6 bases; junction bases not matched to a gene: 9. The length of the CDR3 is 16 residues. CDR3 bases: TGTGCCAGCAGCTTGATAGGGACTAGAGGACCCAATGAGCAGTTCTTC. Translating gives CASSLIGTRGPNEQFF. The full variable domain, with the rest looked up from reference TRBV5-6 and TRBJ2-1, is DAGVTQSPTHLIKTRGQQVTLRCSPKSGHDTVSWYQQALGQGPQFIFQYYEEEERQRGNFPDRFSGHQFPNYSSELNVNALLLGDSALYLCASSLIGTRGPNEQFFGPGTRLTVL.

V gene TRBV11-2 combines with J gene TRBJ1-3, with D tentatively TRBD1 (6 bases). Germline-derived CDR1 and CDR2 are SGHAT and FQNNGV. Between the trimmed V and J ends, which lost 5 bases and 4 bases, there was a span of 12 bases. The CDR3 has 14 residues. CDR3 protein: CASSPRGAGNTIYF. The CDR3, as DNA: TGTGCCAGCAGCCCCAGGGGTGCAGGAAACACCATATATTTT.

This clone ranks as hyperexpanded (1% or more). The chain has TRBV15 and TRBJ2-7; the match to TRBD2 covers 9 bases. J gave up 1 base and V 5 bases, and 15 bases lay outside the gene matches. Germline CDR1 reads LNHNV; CDR2 reads YYDKDF (reference sequence). This CDR3 is built from 18 residues. The CDR3 nucleotides are TGTGCCACCAGCCCTTGGGGGGGAGCTAGCGGGAAATCCTACGAGCAGTACTTC. This encodes CATSPWGGASGKSYEQYF.

V is TRBV28 and J is TRBJ1-2, with TRBD1 identical over 7 bases. V gave up 4 bases and J gave up 6 bases; unmatched junction bases: 5. Germline V gene lookup returns CDR1 MDHEN and CDR2 SYDVKM. CDR3 length: 13 residues. CDR3 nucleotide sequence: TGTGCCAGCAGTTCCCGACAGGGTAATGGCTACACCTTC. This sequence encodes CASSSRQGNGYTF.

In regard to this clone: Distinct nucleotide sequences in the sample also encode this CDR3. The gene calls are TRBV5-1 and TRBJ1-2; D is unresolved. This CDR3 has 14 residues. V lost 2 bases and J 11 bases, leaving 19 bases between the germline ends. From germline, CDR1 is SGHRS and CDR2 YFSETQ. CDR3 region: CASSLEAAQTPYTF. The CDR3, as DNA: TGCGCCAGCAGCTTAGAGGCGGCACAAACCCCTTACACCTTC.

The V gene is TRBV5-4, the J gene TRBJ2-3; 7 bases align to TRBD2. This CDR3 has 14 residues. In germline, CDR1 is SGHNT, CDR2 YYREEE (reference sequence). With 5 bases clipped from V and 0 bases from J, the junction kept 3 bases outside the gene matches. CDR3 bases: TGTGCCAGCAGACGAGCGGGGAGCACAGATACGCAGTATTTT. As protein: CASRRAGSTDTQYF.